This T cell receptor beta chain comes out of a study of OX40 agonist ivuxolimab in advanced cancers. Study observations and caveats: CD8+ T cells averaged more expanded clones than CD4+.

From germline, CDR1 is MNHEY and CDR2 SMNVEV (reference sequence). The CDR3 is 13 residues long. V lost 4 bases, J lost 4 bases, and 2 bases stayed unmatched. On this clone itself: Its matching antigen is unknown.

Some clones are missing from TCRdb's copy, which holds only in-frame ones; the method was immunoSEQ multiplex PCR. The sample has tens of thousands of clones; around 90% are singletons. The chain combines TRBV27 with TRBJ2-3; TRBD2 matches at 7 bases. Sequences were derived from CD4+ or CD8+ T cells sorted from blood, sampled in a trial of the OX40 agonist ivuxolimab. The sequence came from an adult with an advanced solid tumor such as melanoma, head and neck, liver or kidney cancer. CDR3 nucleotides: TGTGCCAGCAGTTACGGGGGGTCAGATACGCAGTATTTT. Translation gives CASSYGGSDTQYF.